The sequence of this TCR beta chain was determined in a study of T cell repertoires in aging, cancer and after chemotherapy. Turning to the study itself: Healthy donor repertoires were recorded over several months to years and showed clear clonal overlap.

With regard to this clonotype: Its target is unknown.

The template was genomic DNA from peripheral blood, not RNA. The CDR3 is 15 amino acids. CDR1 is LGHNA and CDR2 is YSLEER in the germline V gene. V lost 2 bases, J lost 4 bases, and 15 bases lay in between. Rearranged V-D-J TRB sequences were amplified with a mixed TRB-A/B primer pool. TCRdb analysed the multiplex PCR reads with MiXCR anew, one entry per CDR3 protein. The table includes over 8,500 distinct CDR3 sequences, around 22% detected once. Whole-study findings and limits: Compared with age-matched healthy donors, untreated hematological or solid cancer patients showed higher blood TCR clonality. Across the chemotherapy interval, each cancer cohort showed higher median generation probability, suggesting thymic rebound.

The TCR sequence derives from a human donor in good health. V and J are TRBV4-3 and TRBJ2-7; either TRBD1 or TRBD2 may supply D (6 bases each). The sequencing sample was made of blood. The CDR3 region has the DNA TGCGCCAGCAGCCAACGGGGGCAGGGTGGTTACGAGCAGTACTTC. Encoded protein: CASSQRGQGGYEQYF.